One and the same sample provided the 15 T cell receptor beta chains below, sequenced in a study of blood T cells in healthy people across ages. Using a J-beta primer mix together with a sample-barcoded 5' primer, a second PCR was run for 7 to 11 cycles. TCRdb re-analysed the 5' RACE reads in MiXCR, keeping a single row per CDR3 protein. The sample holds 1.5 million to 2 million distinct CDR3 sequences; roughly two fifths are singletons and the top ten take 23%. The sample was blood. The receptors originated from a human donor in good health.

This clonotype turned up a few times. The genes are TRBV11-3 and TRBJ1-2; D might be TRBD1 (6 bases). Germline V gene sequence: CDR1 SGHNT, CDR2 YENEEA. There are 15 residues in the CDR3. V was shortened by 3 bases and J by 4 bases, with 15 bases between the two germline ends. CDR3 protein: CASSFNREVGYGYTF. The CDR3 nucleotides read TGTGCCAGCAGCTTCAACAGGGAGGTGGGCTATGGCTACACCTTC.

The rearrangement joins TRBV4-2 to TRBJ2-2; 8 positions agree with TRBD1. The trim removed 1 base at V and 3 bases at J, leaving 4 bases unmatched. The germline CDR1 and CDR2 sequences are LGHNA and YNFKEQ. The CDR3 has 16 amino acids. CDR3 nucleotide sequence: TGTGCCAGCAGCCAAGGACAGGGGCGGGACACCGGGGAGCTGTTTTTT. It translates to CASSQGQGRDTGELFF.

The V and J genes are TRBV11-1 and TRBJ1-2; TRBD1 matches 8 bases. Germline trimming cut 5 bases from V and 4 bases from J; bases unmatched to any gene: 9. The CDR3 runs 15 residues. The germline V gene has CDR1 SGHAT and CDR2 FQDESV (reference sequence). CDR3 amino acids: CASSPRQGFGYGYTF. CDR3 DNA: TGTGCCAGCAGCCCCAGACAGGGGTTTGGCTATGGCTACACCTTC.

This rearrangement joins TRBV20-1 to TRBJ2-3; the D gene could be TRBD1 or TRBD2 (5 bases each). Germline V gene data show CDR1 as DFQATT and CDR2 as SNEGSKA (reference sequence). The ends were cut back, 2 bases at V and 3 bases at J, with 12 bases in the middle. CDR3 size: 14 residues. The CDR3 sequence: CSARQEGLTDTQYF. The CDR3 DNA reads TGCAGTGCTAGACAAGAGGGGTTGACAGATACGCAGTATTTT.

This clonotype was detected only once. This chain uses TRBV7-2 with TRBJ1-6; D remains ambiguous. Germline CDR1 and CDR2: SGHTA and FQGNSA. This CDR3 is 17 amino acids long. V dropped 0 bases and J dropped 5 bases, with 14 bases sitting between them. The CDR3 bases are TGTGCCAGCAGCTTAGCGAGGAGACGGGGTGATAATTCACCCCTCCACTTT. This gives the protein CASSLARRRGDNSPLHF.

The chain combines TRBV6-2 or TRBV6-3 with TRBJ2-7, with 9 bases aligning to TRBD1. The CDR3 is made up of 15 amino acids. The germline gives CDR1 MNHEY, CDR2 SVGEGT. Germline trimming cut 2 bases from V and 7 bases from J; bases unmatched to any gene: 9. The CDR3 coding sequence is TGTGCCAGCAGTTACAGCTCCCGGACAGGGGATGAGCAGTACTTC. Its translation: CASSYSSRTGDEQYF.

This chain connects TRBV7-8 to TRBJ2-7; 7 bases line up with TRBD2. V dropped 6 bases and J dropped 3; count of bases not matched to a gene: 11. Germline V gene lookup returns CDR1 SGHVS and CDR2 FQNEAQ. The CDR3 covers 15 residues. Here the CDR3 reads CASSHAGGTHYEQYF. DNA of the CDR3: TGTGCCAGCAGTCACGCCGGGGGGACTCACTACGAGCAGTACTTC.

The table lists this clonotype with a few counts. The rearrangement links TRBV20-1 to TRBJ2-5; D is possibly TRBD1 (6 bases). The germline gives CDR1 DFQATT, CDR2 SNEGSKA (reference sequence). The CDR3 length is 16 residues. Trimming cost V 5 bases and J 0 bases, with 19 bases left between them. CDR3 region: CSAPRPRTVYQETQYF. Here the CDR3 DNA reads TGCAGTGCTCCGAGGCCCCGGACAGTGTACCAAGAGACCCAGTACTTC.

J is TRBJ2-5 and V is TRBV7-2, with D possibly TRBD1 on 8 matching bases. Germline-derived CDR1 and CDR2 are SGHTA and FQGNSA. V was trimmed by 7 bases and J by 0 bases, leaving 18 bases between them. The CDR3 length is 16 residues. The CDR3 loop reads CASNRGTGGYQETQYF. The DNA of the CDR3 is TGTGCCAGCAACAGGGGGACGGGGGGCTACCAAGAGACCCAGTACTTC.

This clonotype occurred a few times. The chain combines TRBV18 with TRBJ2-1; D gene unclear. CDR1 KGHSH and CDR2 LQKENI come from the germline V gene. V dropped 0 bases and J dropped 9 bases, with 9 bases sitting between them. The CDR3 is made up of 13 amino acids. CDR3 DNA: TGTGCCAGCTCACCACCAACCGTGTCTGAGCAGTTCTTC. Translated: CASSPPTVSEQFF.

This clonotype came up a few times. The rearrangement uses TRBV10-3 and TRBJ2-1, with 13 positions matching TRBD2. CDR3 size: 15 residues. Germline-derived CDR1 and CDR2 are ENHRY and SYGVKD. J gave up 7 bases and V 6 bases, and 6 bases lay outside the gene matches. The CDR3 DNA reads TGTGCCATCAGCGAGGGACTAGCGGGACGGAATGAGCAGTTCTTC. Translation: CAISEGLAGRNEQFF.

This clonotype appeared many times. The chain recombines TRBV28 with TRBJ2-5; the D call may be TRBD1 or TRBD2 (6 bases each). From germline, CDR1 is MDHEN and CDR2 SYDVKM. The CDR3 contains 15 residues. V was clipped by 6 bases and J by 0 bases, with 14 bases between them. The CDR3 is CASSPGGGYQETQYF. CDR3 DNA: TGTGCCAGCAGCCCCGGGGGCGGGTACCAAGAGACCCAGTACTTC.

This clonotype was seen only a few times. The rearrangement links TRBV6-2 or TRBV6-3 to TRBJ2-1; D may be TRBD2 (6 bases). Germline-derived CDR1 and CDR2 are MNHEY and SVGEGT. The CDR3 spans 15 residues. Trimming stripped 5 bases from V and 4 bases from J, with 15 bases between. The CDR3 protein is CASSPGDSRYNEQFF. DNA for the CDR3: TGTGCCAGCAGTCCCGGGGACTCCAGGTACAATGAGCAGTTCTTC.

V is TRBV3-1 and J is TRBJ1-4, with D maybe TRBD1 (5 bases). V lost 5 bases, J lost 8 bases, and 9 bases lay in between. The CDR3 has 12 residues. Germline V gene data show CDR1 as LGHDT and CDR2 as YNNKEL (reference sequence). CDR3 in amino acids: CASSDRGEKLFF. Written as DNA, the CDR3 is TGTGCCAGCAGCGACAGAGGGGAAAAACTGTTTTTT.

The rearrangement links TRBV20-1 to TRBJ2-3; possibly TRBD2 for D (5 bases). Germline CDR1 and CDR2: DFQATT and SNEGSKA (reference sequence). Trimming left V 5 bases short and J 0 bases short, with 12 bases between. This CDR3 has 14 residues. CDR3: CSAGSGISTDTQYF. CDR3 in DNA: TGCAGTGCTGGGTCCGGGATTAGCACAGATACGCAGTATTTT.